This entry lists 29 T cell receptor beta chains sequenced from one sample in a study of post-analysis software for immune sequencing data (dated by TCRdb to about 2015). What the work shows at the level of the full study, not this receptor alone: Four to six TRBV segments, including TRBV5-6, TRBV5-1 and TRBV20-1, were significantly more frequent in patients than controls.

Libraries were made using PCR. TCRdb lists the instrument as Illumina HiSeq 2500. To reduce PCR and sequencing biases, unique molecular identifiers were incorporated into the TCR beta cDNA libraries. In-frame beta chains were kept once TCRdb had trimmed the public reads at Q25 with fastp and called clones with MiXCR. Every CDR3 protein is listed once, alongside the most common genes and DNA of its rows. The sample table lists fewer than 850,000 distinct CDR3 sequences, roughly 27% of them with a count of one. The ten top clones hold more than 0.55% of the sample. Their specific antigens are unknown. Sequenced material: blood. These receptors were collected from a girl between 5 and 17 years old with multiple sclerosis.

V and J are TRBV10-1 and TRBJ2-3; D is ambiguous. The germline CDR1 and CDR2 sequences are WNHNN and SYGVQD (reference sequence). The V end lost 5 bases, the J end lost 5 bases, and 8 bases lay between the germline ends. This CDR3 has 12 amino acids. Here the CDR3 DNA reads TGCGCCAGCAGTATTGGGATAGATACGCAGTATTTT. This gives the protein CASSIGIDTQYF.

This clonotype was detected only once. V usage is TRBV4-1 and J usage is TRBJ2-7; possibly TRBD1 for D (6 bases). Germline V lookup: CDR1 MGHRA, CDR2 YSYEKL. Trimming removed 7 bases at V and 6 bases at J, with 22 bases between. The CDR3 is made up of 15 amino acids. The CDR3 nucleotides are TGCGCCAGCACCCAGGGGACCGCAGTTCTGAGCGAGCAGTACTTC. Translated: CASTQGTAVLSEQYF.

This clonotype has just a few counts. This chain links TRBV20-1 with TRBJ2-3; D could derive from TRBD1 or TRBD2 (6 bases each). CDR3 length equals 15 residues. Trimming left V 6 bases short and J 5 bases short, with 21 bases between. From germline, CDR1 is DFQATT and CDR2 SNEGSKA (reference sequence). This CDR3 reads CSATTGASGLDTQYF. In DNA form, the CDR3 reads TGCAGTGCCACGACGGGGGCCTCCGGGTTAGATACGCAGTATTTT.

The gene calls are TRBV28 and TRBJ2-1; the match to TRBD1 covers 9 bases. V lost 6 bases and J lost 7; bases outside the gene matches: 4. The CDR3 covers 13 residues. Germline lookup yields CDR1 MDHEN and CDR2 SYDVKM. CDR3 in amino acids: CASRGQGSNEQFF. The CDR3 DNA reads as TGTGCCAGCAGAGGACAGGGGTCAAATGAGCAGTTCTTC.

This clonotype came up a few times. The rearrangement links TRBV10-3 to TRBJ2-3; 8 nucleotides agree with TRBD2. With 10 bases clipped from V and 2 bases from J, the junction kept 8 bases outside the gene matches. CDR1 ENHRY and CDR2 SYGVKD come from the germline V gene. The CDR3 totals 14 residues. CDR3 in DNA: TGTGCCACCCAATACGGGGGGGACACAGATACGCAGTATTTT. This gives the protein CATQYGGDTDTQYF.

The sample holds a few counts of this clonotype. The gene calls are TRBV2 and TRBJ2-5; a possible D gene is TRBD1 (5 bases). CDR1 and CDR2 (germline): SNHLY, FYNNEI. Trimming took off 11 bases at V and 0 bases at J, with 16 bases between the two ends. The CDR3 is 14 residues long. The CDR3 DNA is TGTGCCGCCTGGGGCAGGCCGGACCAAGAGACCCAGTACTTC. Encoded protein: CAAWGRPDQETQYF.

This clonotype was detected only a few times. This chain links TRBV6-5 with TRBJ1-6, with D unresolved. This CDR3 comprises 18 residues. Per the germline V gene, CDR1 is MNHEY and CDR2 is SVGAGI. The V gene lost 0 bases and the J gene lost 0 bases, with 12 bases spanning the gap. The CDR3 coding sequence is TGTGCCAGCAGTTACTCGTTGCCCTCGAGCTCCTATAATTCACCCCTCCACTTT. It is translated as CASSYSLPSSSYNSPLHF.

This clonotype has more than one count but fewer than ten. J is TRBJ1-6 and V is TRBV20-1; no clear D gene. Deletions cut 6 bases from V and 9 bases from J, with 12 bases between. The CDR3 is made up of 12 amino acids. Germline-derived CDR1 and CDR2 are DFQATT and SNEGSKA (reference sequence). CDR3 nucleotides: TGCAGTGCCCGCACCGGAATTTCACCCCTCCACTTT. Its translation is CSARTGISPLHF.

The CDR3 DNA reads as TGTGCCAGCAGGGAAGGGACAGGGAGGATGGCTGAAGCTTTCTTT. This translates into CASREGTGRMAEAFF. V is TRBV12-3 or TRBV12-4 and J is TRBJ1-1; 9 positions match TRBD1. Losses at the gene ends were 6 bases for V and 6 bases for J; bases not matched to a gene: 11. This CDR3 is built from 15 residues.

This chain uses TRBV15 with TRBJ1-2; D not resolved. The CDR3 length is 13 residues. The V gene's germline CDR1 is LNHNV and CDR2 YYDKDF (reference sequence). Trimming removed 0 bases at V and 8 bases at J, with 10 bases between. CDR3 residues: CATSRDGLRGYTF. The CDR3 DNA follows: TGTGCCACCAGCAGAGATGGTTTGCGGGGCTACACCTTC. Full variable domain (outside the CDR3, taken from reference TRBV15 and TRBJ1-2): DAMVIQNPRYQVTQFGKPVTLSCSQTLNHNVMYWYQQKSSQAPKLLFHYYDKDFNNEADTPDNFQSRRPNTSFCFLDIRSPGLGDTAMYLCATSRDGLRGYTFGSGTRLTVV.

The chain carries TRBV10-3 and TRBJ2-1, with a possible D match to TRBD2 (7 bases). Trimming left V 7 bases short and J 10 bases short, with 23 bases between. CDR3 length equals 15 residues. CDR1 and CDR2 from the germline V gene are ENHRY and SYGVKD. In nucleotides, the CDR3 is TGTGCCATCACTAAAGGGGGGGGTCCCTATGGGGAGCAGTTCTTC. Protein sequence: CAITKGGGPYGEQFF.

This clonotype has a handful of counts. The chain recombines TRBV6-5 with TRBJ2-5; D is perhaps TRBD1 (7 bases). CDR1 and CDR2 (germline): MNHEY, SVGAGI. The V and J ends lost 1 base and 3 bases respectively, with 12 bases between them. The CDR3 contains 15 residues. The CDR3, as DNA: TGTGCCAGCAGTTACTTGGACAGGAGGGAAGAGACCCAGTACTTC. Translation gives CASSYLDRREETQYF.

This clonotype has just a few counts. V usage is TRBV20-1 and J usage is TRBJ1-6; 8 bases are shared with TRBD1. V trimming: 1 base; J trimming: 9 bases; junction bases outside the gene matches: 11. The CDR3 contains 16 residues. Germline CDR1 and CDR2: DFQATT and SNEGSKA (reference sequence). The CDR3 sequence is CSARGKPGQESSPLHF. The CDR3 nucleotides are TGCAGTGCTAGAGGGAAGCCGGGACAGGAGTCTTCACCCCTCCACTTT.

The chain joins TRBV6-1 to TRBJ2-3, with 8 nucleotides matching TRBD2. CDR1 and CDR2 (germline): MNHNS, SASEGT. This CDR3 region has 20 residues. V dropped 4 bases and J dropped 0; count of bases not matched to a gene: 18. Here the CDR3 reads CASSAGGGPGLWASTDTQYF. CDR3 bases: TGTGCCAGCAGTGCGGGCGGGGGGCCGGGGTTGTGGGCGAGCACAGATACGCAGTATTTT.

The chain joins TRBV7-9 to TRBJ2-3; TRBD1 aligns across 8 bases. The CDR3 has 18 residues. V trimming: 9 bases; J trimming: 0 bases; junction bases outside the gene matches: 17. CDR1 is SEHNR and CDR2 is FQNEAQ in the germline V gene (reference sequence). The CDR3 nucleotides are TGTGCCAGTAGACCGAACGTTAGGACAGGGTGGAGCACAGATACGCAGTATTTT. Translation gives CASRPNVRTGWSTDTQYF.

The rearrangement uses TRBV10-3 and TRBJ2-7; D is undetermined. V was pared by 8 bases and J by 6 bases, with 11 bases between. There are 11 residues in the CDR3. Germline CDR1 reads ENHRY; CDR2 reads SYGVKD. CDR3 protein: CAIGPQSEQYF. The CDR3 DNA is TGTGCCATCGGACCTCAGTCCGAGCAGTACTTC.

As to this clonotype: Just one base apart from a much larger clone, this may be a read error. This chain connects TRBV5-6 to TRBJ2-4, with unresolved D. Germline V gene data show CDR1 as SGHDT and CDR2 as YYEEEE. The CDR3 spans 10 residues. CDR3 sequence reads: CASGKNIRYF. CDR3 bases: TGTGCCAGCGGGAAAAACATTCGGTACTTC.

This rearrangement joins TRBV3-1 to TRBJ2-6, with D unclear. The CDR3 is made up of 14 amino acids. From germline, CDR1 is LGHDT and CDR2 YNNKEL (reference sequence). Trimming took 0 bases from V and 2 from J, leaving 2 bases between them. The CDR3 nucleotides read TGTGCCAGCAGCCAAGAGCCTGGGGCCAACGTCCTGACTTTC. It codes for CASSQEPGANVLTF.

This rearrangement joins TRBV20-1 to TRBJ1-1; no clear D. Trimming cost V 0 bases and J 1 base, with 15 bases left between them. The CDR3 consists of 16 residues. Germline assignment: CDR1 DFQATT and CDR2 SNEGSKA (reference sequence). The CDR3 region is CSARDLRRAGNTEAFF. In nucleotides, the CDR3 is TGCAGTGCTAGAGATCTCCGGCGGGCCGGGAACACTGAAGCTTTCTTT.

This sequence joins TRBV7-2 and TRBJ2-5; no clear D gene. The J call could be wrong; TRBJ2-7 is a better fit for the DNA end. Per the germline V gene, CDR1 is SGHTA and CDR2 is FQGNSA. The CDR3 covers 14 residues. The CDR3, as DNA: TGTGCCAGCAGCCCCCGGTGGGTTTTCCACGAGCAGTACTTC. It codes for CASSPRWVFHEQYF.

V and J are TRBV9 and TRBJ2-7; D call uncertain. The germline CDR1 and CDR2 sequences are SGDLS and YYNGEE. The CDR3 runs to 15 residues. Trimming took off 0 bases at V and 3 bases at J, with 13 bases between the two ends. CDR3 protein: CASSVGVEPIYEQYF. The CDR3 bases are TGTGCCAGCAGCGTAGGGGTTGAGCCCATCTACGAGCAGTACTTC.

The chain is built from TRBV12-3 or TRBV12-4 and TRBJ2-1; tentative D call: TRBD2 (5 bases). V lost 1 base to trimming and J lost 6 bases, with 7 bases between them. This CDR3 is built from 13 residues. CDR3 sequence: CASSLGGPNEQFF. CDR3 DNA: TGTGCCAGCAGTTTAGGAGGGCCCAATGAGCAGTTCTTC.

This clonotype came up a few times. V is TRBV6-5 and J is TRBJ2-3; D unresolved. Trimming pared 6 bases from V and 3 bases from J, leaving 16 bases between. The CDR3 spans 15 residues. Germline CDR1 MNHEY, CDR2 SVGAGI. The CDR3 nucleotides are TGTGCCAGCAGCCTCCGGAACAGCGCTACAGATACGCAGTATTTT. Residues: CASSLRNSATDTQYF.

This clonotype was found a few times. This rearrangement joins TRBV5-1 to TRBJ2-6; D remains ambiguous. There are 15 residues in the CDR3. The V and J ends lost 4 bases and 1 base respectively, with 9 bases between them. Germline CDR1 SGHRS, CDR2 YFSETQ. The CDR3 DNA reads as TGCGCCAGCAGCGGAGCACATTCTGGGGCCAACGTCCTGACTTTC. It encodes CASSGAHSGANVLTF.

At least ten counts were recorded for this clonotype. CDR3 region: CASSLLAGGPYEQYF. Here the CDR3 DNA reads TGTGCCAGCAGCCTTCTAGCGGGAGGGCCCTACGAGCAGTACTTC. The J gene is TRBJ2-7, the V gene TRBV11-2, with 12 bases aligning to TRBD2. CDR3 length: 15 amino acids. The germline V gene encodes CDR1 SGHAT and CDR2 FQNNGV. V shed 5 bases and J 2 bases; nucleotides not matched to a gene: 4. The whole variable domain, filled in from reference TRBV11-2 and TRBJ2-7, reads EAGVAQSPRYKIIEKRQSVAFWCNPISGHATLYWYQQILGQGPKLLIQFQNNGVVDDSQLPKDRFSAERLKGVDSTLKIQPAKLEDSAVYLCASSLLAGGPYEQYFGPGTRLTVT.

The chain recombines TRBV27 with TRBJ2-1, with 10 bases that match TRBD1. The CDR3 contains 16 residues. CDR1 and CDR2 from the germline V gene are MNHEY and SMNVEV (reference sequence). After removal of 5 bases from V and 5 bases from J, the junction contained 9 bases not matched to a gene. The CDR3 here is CASSRLEGTGDNEQFF. DNA for the CDR3: TGTGCCAGCAGTCGCTTAGAAGGGACAGGGGACAATGAGCAGTTCTTC.

This chain uses TRBV7-8 with TRBJ1-2; 9 bases are a match to TRBD1. J gave up 7 bases and V 5 bases, and 5 bases lay outside the gene matches. This CDR3 has 13 amino acids. CDR1 is SGHVS and CDR2 is FQNEAQ in the germline V gene. CDR3 nucleotides: TGTGCCAGCAGCACGGGACAGGGTCTTGGCTACACCTTC. This encodes CASSTGQGLGYTF.

This clonotype has a handful of counts. This chain uses TRBV2 with TRBJ2-1, with D perhaps TRBD1 (6 bases). The CDR3 length is 15 residues. V lost 5 bases to trimming and J lost 4 bases, with 15 bases between them. The V gene's germline CDR1 is SNHLY and CDR2 FYNNEI. The DNA of the CDR3 is TGTGCCAGCAGTACCGGCAGGGGACCTTACAATGAGCAGTTCTTC. It codes for CASSTGRGPYNEQFF.

Turning to this clonotype: This CDR3 fails to terminate in the conserved phenylalanine or tryptophan, so it likely reflects a read error. This chain links TRBV29-1 with TRBJ1-1; 9 bases are shared with TRBD1. The CDR3 contains 12 residues. V shed 6 bases and J 6 bases; nucleotides not matched to a gene: 5. Germline assignment: CDR1 SQVTM and CDR2 ANQGSEA. The CDR3 sequence is CSVGQGGAEAFL. CDR3 in DNA: TGCAGCGTGGGACAGGGAGGAGCTGAAGCTTTCCTT.